This TCR beta chain was sequenced during a study of early T cells in non-severe SARS-CoV-2 infection. One entry per CDR3 protein, called by TCRdb with MiXCR from the 5' RACE reads. Of some 25,000 distinct CDR3 sequences detected, 3.5% to 5.5% appear once; the ten largest clones hold about a sixth. This clonotype was counted many times. CDR3 length equals 12 residues. The germline gives CDR1 SQVTM, CDR2 ANQGSEA. V gave up 5 bases and J gave up 4 bases, with 10 bases separating them. What was sequenced was whole blood. This chain joins TRBV29-1 and TRBJ2-3, with D tentatively TRBD2 (6 bases). This TCR derives from an adult who was a healthcare worker with PCR-confirmed SARS-CoV-2 infection or an uninfected control (not recorded which). CDR3 nucleotides: TGCAGCGTTAAGGAGGGACCAGATACGCAGTATTTT. It yields the protein CSVKEGPDTQYF.